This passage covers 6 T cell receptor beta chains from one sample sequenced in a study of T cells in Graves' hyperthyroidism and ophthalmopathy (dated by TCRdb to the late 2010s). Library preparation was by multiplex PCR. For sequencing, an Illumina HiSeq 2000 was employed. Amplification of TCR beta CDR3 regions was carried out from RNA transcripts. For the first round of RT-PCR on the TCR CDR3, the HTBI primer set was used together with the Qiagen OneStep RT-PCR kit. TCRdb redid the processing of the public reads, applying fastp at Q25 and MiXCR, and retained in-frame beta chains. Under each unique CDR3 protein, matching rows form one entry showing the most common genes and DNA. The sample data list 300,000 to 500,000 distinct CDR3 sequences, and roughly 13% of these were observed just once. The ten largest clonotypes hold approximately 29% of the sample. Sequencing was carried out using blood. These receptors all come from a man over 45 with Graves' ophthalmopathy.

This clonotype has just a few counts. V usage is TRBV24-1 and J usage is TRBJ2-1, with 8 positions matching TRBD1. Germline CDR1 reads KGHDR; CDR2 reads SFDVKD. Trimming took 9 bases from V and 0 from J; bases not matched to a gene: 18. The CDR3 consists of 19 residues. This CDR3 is CATAVGQGIFPGSYNEQFF. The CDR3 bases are TGTGCCACCGCCGTCGGACAGGGTATTTTTCCTGGCTCCTACAATGAGCAGTTCTTC.

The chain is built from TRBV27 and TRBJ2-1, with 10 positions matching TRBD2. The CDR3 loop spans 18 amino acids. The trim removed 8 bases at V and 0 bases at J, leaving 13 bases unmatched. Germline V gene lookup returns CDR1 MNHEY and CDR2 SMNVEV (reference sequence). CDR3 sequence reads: CASSLGIAGGPSYNEQFF. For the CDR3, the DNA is TGTGCCAGCTCTCTCGGGATAGCGGGAGGCCCCTCCTACAATGAGCAGTTCTTC.

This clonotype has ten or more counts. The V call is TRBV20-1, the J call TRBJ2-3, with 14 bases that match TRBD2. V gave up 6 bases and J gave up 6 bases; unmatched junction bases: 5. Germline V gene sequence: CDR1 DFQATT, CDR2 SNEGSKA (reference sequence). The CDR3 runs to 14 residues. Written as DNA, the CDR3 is TGCAGTGCATCCCGGACTAGCGGGAGGGATACGCAGTATTTT. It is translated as CSASRTSGRDTQYF.

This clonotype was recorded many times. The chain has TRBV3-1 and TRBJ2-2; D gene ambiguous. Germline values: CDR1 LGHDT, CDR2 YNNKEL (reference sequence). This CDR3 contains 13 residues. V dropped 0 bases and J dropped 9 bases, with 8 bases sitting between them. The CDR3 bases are TGTGCCAGCAGCCAAGATCGATCCCGGGAGCTGTTTTTT. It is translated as CASSQDRSRELFF.

Here the CDR3 DNA reads TGTGCCAGCAGCCAAGGACAATTCAGCACAGATACGCAGTATTTT. Translating gives CASSQGQFSTDTQYF. The J gene is TRBJ2-3, the V gene TRBV7-8; a possible D gene is TRBD1 (5 bases). CDR1 is SGHVS and CDR2 is FQNEAQ in the germline V gene. CDR3 length equals 15 residues. The ends were cut back, 5 bases at V and 0 bases at J, with 12 bases in the middle.

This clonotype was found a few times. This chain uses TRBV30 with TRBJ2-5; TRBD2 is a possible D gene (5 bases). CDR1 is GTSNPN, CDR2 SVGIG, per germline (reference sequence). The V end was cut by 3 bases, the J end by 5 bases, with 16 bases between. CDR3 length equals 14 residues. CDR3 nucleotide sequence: TGTGCCTGGAGGGGATGGGAGAGTTTCGAGACCCAGTACTTC. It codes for CAWRGWESFETQYF.